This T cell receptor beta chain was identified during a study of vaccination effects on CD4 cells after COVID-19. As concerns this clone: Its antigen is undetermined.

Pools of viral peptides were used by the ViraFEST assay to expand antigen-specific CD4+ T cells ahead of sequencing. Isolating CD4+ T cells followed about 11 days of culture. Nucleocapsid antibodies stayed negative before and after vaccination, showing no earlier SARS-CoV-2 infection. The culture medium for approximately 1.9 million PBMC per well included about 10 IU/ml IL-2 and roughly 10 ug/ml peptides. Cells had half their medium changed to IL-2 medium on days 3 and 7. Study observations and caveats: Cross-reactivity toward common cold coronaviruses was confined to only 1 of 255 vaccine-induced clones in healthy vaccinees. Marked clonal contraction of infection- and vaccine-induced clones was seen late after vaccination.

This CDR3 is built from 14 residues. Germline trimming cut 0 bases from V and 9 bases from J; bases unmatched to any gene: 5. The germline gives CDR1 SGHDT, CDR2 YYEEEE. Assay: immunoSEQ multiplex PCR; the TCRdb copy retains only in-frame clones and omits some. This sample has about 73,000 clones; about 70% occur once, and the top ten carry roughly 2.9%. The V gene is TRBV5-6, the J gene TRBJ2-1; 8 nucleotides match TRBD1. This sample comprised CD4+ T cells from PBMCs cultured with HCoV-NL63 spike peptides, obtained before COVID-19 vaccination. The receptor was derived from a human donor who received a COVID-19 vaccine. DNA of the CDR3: TGTGCCAGCAGCTTGGACAGGGGGAGTAGTGAGCAGTTCTTC. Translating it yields CASSLDRGSSEQFF.